A single TCR beta chain is shown here with its context. Its antigen is currently unknown. This record belongs to a study of shared clonotypes between healthy human individuals. Across the study: Every donor yielded three CD4 naive, three CD4 memory, two CD8 naive and one CD8 memory plate. Broader study findings: Across subsets, estimated richness was generally greater for naive than for memory populations.

Measured with immunoSEQ multiplex PCR; TCRdb has only the in-frame clones, and not every one. The sample lists about 1 million clones, about 70% seen once, with about 1.5% in the top ten. Subsets obtained from CD4+ cells comprised CD45RA+ naive and CD45RA-negative memory cells. Sequences were obtained from memory CD4+ T cells sorted from blood. Sample subset: CD45RA-negative fraction. The clonotype was recovered from a man aged 18-30 years in good health.

The CDR3 here is CASSASGTVSTDTQYF. The CDR3, as DNA: TGTGCCAGCAGTGCCTCCGGGACAGTCTCGACAGATACGCAGTATTTT. The chain is built from TRBV6-1 and TRBJ2-3, with 7 nucleotides matching TRBD1. CDR1 MNHNS and CDR2 SASEGT come from the germline V gene. This CDR3 has 16 amino acids. V was pared by 4 bases and J by 3 bases, with 10 bases of the junction left unmatched.